This T cell receptor (beta chain) comes out of a study of CD8 T cells in ankylosing spondylitis. In TCRdb, the 5' RACE reads were re-called with MiXCR into one record per CDR3 protein. The table has about 100,000 distinct CDR3 sequences, approximately 25% seen once. The receptor was derived from a male donor with ankylosing spondylitis. The sample consisted of synovial fluid, either unsorted or a sorted T cell fraction (not recorded which).

The CDR3 region has the DNA TGCGCCAGCAGCCAAGGACACGGCCCGGAGGGAGAGACCCAGTACTTC. Translation gives CASSQGHGPEGETQYF. The chain employs TRBV4-1 and TRBJ2-5; D may be TRBD2 (6 bases). The length of the CDR3 is 16 residues. Germline CDR1 and CDR2: MGHRA and YSYEKL. With 1 base removed from V and 4 bases from J, the gap between germline ends came to 16 bases.